The 16 T cell receptor beta chains listed next were all sequenced from one sample in a study of T cell changes during pregnancy in multiple sclerosis. Here immunoSEQ multiplex PCR was the method, and the copy in TCRdb shows in-frame clones only, minus some. The table has around 62,000 clones, 80% to 90% seen once; the top ten hold about 2.5%. The sample here was peripheral blood, taken in the first trimester of pregnancy. Receptor source: a female donor with multiple sclerosis, enrolled in a pregnancy study.

The chain recombines TRBV18 with TRBJ1-1, with D possibly being TRBD1 (6 bases). Germline assignment: CDR1 KGHSH and CDR2 LQKENI. The CDR3 covers 13 residues. The V end was cut by 4 bases, the J end by 3 bases, with 9 bases between. This CDR3 reads CASSQGGHTEAFF. In DNA form, the CDR3 reads TGTGCCAGCTCACAGGGGGGGCACACTGAAGCTTTCTTT. The whole variable domain, remainder taken from reference TRBV18 and TRBJ1-1, is NAGVMQNPRHLVRRRGQEARLRCSPMKGHSHVYWYRQLPEEGLKFMVYLQKENIIDESGMPKERFSAEFPKEGPSILRIQQVVRGDSAAYFCASSQGGHTEAFFGQGTRLTVV.

The V gene is TRBV9, the J gene TRBJ2-1, with TRBD2 matching over 9 bases. Germline lookup yields CDR1 SGDLS and CDR2 YYNGEE. Trimming removed 3 bases from V and 8 bases from J; junction bases left unmatched: 15. The CDR3 is 17 amino acids. CDR3 DNA sequence: TGTGCCAGCAGCGCGGGCCGGGGTAGCGGGGGCGGGGATGAGCAGTTCTTC. Protein sequence: CASSAGRGSGGGDEQFF. The complete variable domain, with remaining parts taken from reference TRBV9 and TRBJ2-1, reads DSGVTQTPKHLITATGQRVTLRCSPRSGDLSVYWYQQSLDQGLQFLIQYYNGEERAKGNILERFSAQQFPDLHSELNLSSLELGDSALYFCASSAGRGSGGGDEQFFGPGTRLTVL.

V is TRBV5-1 and J is TRBJ2-5, with 13 bases matching TRBD2. Per the germline V gene, CDR1 is SGHRS and CDR2 is YFSETQ. The CDR3 contains 18 residues. J was trimmed by 3 bases and V by 2 bases; bases with no gene match: 10. The CDR3 protein is CASSLPETSGGGKETQYF. In nucleotides, the CDR3 is TGCGCCAGCAGCTTACCTGAAACTAGCGGGGGGGGCAAAGAGACCCAGTACTTC.

The rearrangement joins TRBV27 to TRBJ2-3; D possibly corresponds to TRBD2 (6 bases). V gave up 6 bases and J gave up 0 bases, with 19 bases separating them. Germline V gene sequence: CDR1 MNHEY, CDR2 SMNVEV (reference sequence). The CDR3 has 17 amino acids. This CDR3 reads CASSPDRRGPSTDTQYF. The CDR3 DNA follows: TGTGCCAGCAGCCCCGACCGGCGGGGACCTAGCACAGATACGCAGTATTTT.

The chain joins TRBV5-4 to TRBJ1-1; 8 positions match TRBD1. The V gene's germline CDR1 is SGHNT and CDR2 YYREEE (reference sequence). Trimming at V came to 1 base and at J to 4 bases, leaving 12 bases not matched to a gene. The CDR3 is made up of 17 amino acids. CDR3 sequence reads: CASSLPTTGGKRTEAFF. Here the CDR3 DNA reads TGTGCCAGCAGCTTGCCCACAACAGGGGGAAAGCGCACTGAAGCTTTCTTT.

The J gene is TRBJ1-2, the V gene TRBV25-1; no clear D gene. CDR3 size: 13 residues. V was trimmed by 6 bases and J by 2 bases, leaving 10 bases between them. Per germline, CDR1 MGHDK and CDR2 SYGVNS. For the CDR3, the DNA is TGTGCCAGCAGAAGCGAGGTGAACTATGGCTACACCTTC. This gives the protein CASRSEVNYGYTF.

A note on this clone: Other DNA variants within this sample encode the same CDR3. The CDR3 DNA sequence: TGCGCCAGCAGCCAAGATCGGGGTACTGAAGCTTTCTTT. The encoded protein is CASSQDRGTEAFF. V usage is TRBV4-1 and J usage is TRBJ1-1; D uncertain. Germline-derived CDR1 and CDR2 are MGHRA and YSYEKL. The CDR3 covers 13 residues. V dropped 0 bases and J dropped 5 bases, with 7 bases sitting between them.

This clone was detected only a few times. V and J are TRBV21-1 and TRBJ1-5; the D segment call TRBD1 is taken from the table without a DNA check. TRBV21-1 constitutes a pseudogene. The CDR3 is 18 amino acids. CDR3 loop: CASSRGRRQGKNDQPQHF. Written as DNA, the CDR3 is TGTGCCAGCAGCAGAGGGAGGAGACAGGGGAAGAACGATCAGCCCCAGCATTTT.

The V and J genes are TRBV6-1 and TRBJ2-7, with a tentative D call TRBD2 (6 bases). The CDR3 has 12 amino acids. V lost 9 bases and J lost 0, with 9 bases in between. Germline CDR1 reads MNHNS; CDR2 reads SASEGT. The CDR3 here is CASERASYEQYF. The CDR3 coding sequence is TGTGCCAGTGAGCGGGCCTCCTACGAGCAGTACTTC.

This chain joins TRBV5-1 and TRBJ2-1; TRBD2 aligns across 7 bases. After removal of 4 bases from V and 5 bases from J, the junction contained 12 bases not matched to a gene. Germline CDR1 and CDR2: SGHRS and YFSETQ. CDR3 length: 16 amino acids. The CDR3 DNA follows: TGCGCCAGCAGCATGTCTAGCGGAGAACCACACAATGAGCAGTTCTTC. Protein sequence: CASSMSSGEPHNEQFF.

For the CDR3, the DNA is TGCAGCGGGGGACTAGCGGGAGTGGCAGATACGCAGTATTTT. It is translated as CSGGLAGVADTQYF. The chain joins TRBV29-1 to TRBJ2-3; 14 bases fit TRBD2. Trimming removed 7 bases from V and 4 bases from J; junction bases left unmatched: 4. Germline V gene sequence: CDR1 SQVTM, CDR2 ANQGSEA. This CDR3 is built from 14 residues.

The chain has TRBV2 and TRBJ2-5, with D possibly being TRBD1 (6 bases). The length of the CDR3 is 16 residues. CDR1 and CDR2 (germline): SNHLY, FYNNEI. V lost 6 bases and J lost 1, with 18 bases in between. CDR3 residues: CASRDGTQGGQETQYF. In DNA, the CDR3 is TGTGCCAGCAGGGACGGAACGCAAGGGGGCCAAGAGACCCAGTACTTC.

The chain combines TRBV19 with TRBJ2-7, with 9 bases aligning to TRBD1. The CDR3 loop spans 12 amino acids. Trimming at V came to 11 bases and at J to 2 bases, leaving 4 bases not matched to a gene. Looked up from germline, CDR1 is LNHDA and CDR2 is SQIVND (reference sequence). The CDR3 DNA reads as TGTGCCGTACGGACAGGGGCCTACGAGCAGTACTTC. It specifies CAVRTGAYEQYF.

The chain joins TRBV10-3 to TRBJ1-4; 10 bases are shared with TRBD1. This CDR3 is built from 17 residues. V shed 6 bases and J 8 bases; nucleotides not matched to a gene: 15. Germline CDR1 reads ENHRY; CDR2 reads SYGVKD. The CDR3 bases are TGTGCCATCAGCCCCGGGACAGGGGTGCGAGTGGGGGAAAAACTGTTTTTT. Translated: CAISPGTGVRVGEKLFF.

The chain recombines TRBV27 with TRBJ1-1; D unresolved. Germline loops: CDR1 MNHEY, CDR2 SMNVEV (reference sequence). The CDR3 is 17 residues long. With 6 bases removed from V and 0 bases from J, the gap between germline ends came to 20 bases. In DNA, the CDR3 is TGTGCCAGCAGACCCTGGCGGAGCGCTCTCTTGAACACTGAAGCTTTCTTT. This translates into CASRPWRSALLNTEAFF.

This sequence joins TRBV6-5 and TRBJ1-1; D may be TRBD1 (6 bases). CDR3 length equals 15 residues. Germline CDR1 MNHEY, CDR2 SVGAGI. Trimming removed 0 bases from V and 6 bases from J, with 14 bases in between. CDR3 in amino acids: CASSYSGGSLAEAFF. CDR3 coding DNA: TGTGCCAGCAGTTACTCTGGGGGCAGTCTCGCTGAAGCTTTCTTT.